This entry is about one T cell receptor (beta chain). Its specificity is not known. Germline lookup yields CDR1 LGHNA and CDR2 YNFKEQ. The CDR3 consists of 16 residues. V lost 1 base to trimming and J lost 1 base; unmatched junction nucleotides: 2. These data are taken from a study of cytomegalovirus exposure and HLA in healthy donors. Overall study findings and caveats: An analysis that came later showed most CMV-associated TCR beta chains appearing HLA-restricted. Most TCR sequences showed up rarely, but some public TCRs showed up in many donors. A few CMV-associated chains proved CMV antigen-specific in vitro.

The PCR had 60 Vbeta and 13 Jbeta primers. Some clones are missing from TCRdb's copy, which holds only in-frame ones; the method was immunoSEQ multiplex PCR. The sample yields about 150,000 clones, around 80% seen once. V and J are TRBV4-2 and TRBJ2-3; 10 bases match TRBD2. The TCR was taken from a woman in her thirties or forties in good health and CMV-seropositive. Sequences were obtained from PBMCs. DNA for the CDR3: TGTGCCAGCAGCCAAGGGACTAGCGGAGGCACAGATACGCAGTATTTT. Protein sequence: CASSQGTSGGTDTQYF.